This is a list of T cell receptor beta chains from one sample in a study of graft-versus-host responses after intestinal transplantation. Assay: immunoSEQ multiplex PCR; the TCRdb copy retains only in-frame clones and omits some. Among around 96,000 clones listed, around nine tenths were seen once. The material sequenced was PBMCs, taken about 450 days after intestinal transplant. The receptors were gathered from a human patient who received an intestinal transplant, so some T cells may come from the graft donor. Each CDR3 is given with its conserved first and last residue. The order of the fields is clone size, J gene, D gene, V gene, CDR3 DNA, CDR3 protein. The D gene is left open where the match is weak. Size tells how often a clone was seen (once, few, many) or the class of an expanded clone, and some rows leave it out.

-,TRBJ2-3,TRBD1,TRBV7-3,TGTGCCAGCAGTCAGGGACAGGACAATACGCAGTATTTT,CASSQGQDNTQYF
-,TRBJ2-7,TRBD1,TRBV27,TGTGCCAGCAGTTTCGGGGGACAGGGGGCTAGCGAGCAGTACTTC,CASSFGGQGASEQYF
-,TRBJ2-7,-,TRBV6-5,TGTGCCAGCGCCACCAGGGGTGAGGCCGCCGAGCAGTACTTC,CASATRGEAAEQYF
-,TRBJ2-5,TRBD2,TRBV6-6,TGTGCCAGCAGTTACGGGACTAGCGGTTGGGAGACCCAGTACTTC,CASSYGTSGWETQYF
-,TRBJ2-5,TRBD2,TRBV10-3,TGTGCCTCCAGCGGGCTAGCGGGCTCCGGGACCCAGTACTTC,CASSGLAGSGTQYF
-,TRBJ1-1,-,TRBV18,TGTGCCAGCTCACCACGTCCCGGGAATGGGGGGACTGAAGCTTTCTTT,CASSPRPGNGGTEAFF
-,TRBJ1-1,TRBD1,TRBV6-4,TGTGCCAGCAGTGTCGGGACAGGGGAGAACACTGAAGCTTTCTTT,CASSVGTGENTEAFF
-,TRBJ2-5,-,TRBV6-8,TGTGCCTATAACCCGTGGGGGTGGGAGACCCAGTACTTC,CAYNPWGWETQYF
-,TRBJ2-3,-,TRBV19,TGTGCCAGTAGTATGCGCAGGGGGGGAGATACGCAGTATTTT,CASSMRRGGDTQYF
-,TRBJ2-1,TRBD2,TRBV7-9,TGTGCCAGCAGCTTGAATACGGGGGGGACTGAGCAGTTCTTC,CASSLNTGGTEQFF
-,TRBJ1-1,-,TRBV5-8,TGTGCCAGCAGCTTGGAAACAGGGAACACTGAAGCTTTCTTT,CASSLETGNTEAFF
once,TRBJ1-1,-,TRBV18,TGTGCCAGCTCACCCCGGGGGATCACTGAAGCTTTCTTT,CASSPRGITEAFF
-,TRBJ1-6,-,TRBV4-2,TGTGCCAGCAGCCAGGGGGGGCACTCCTATAATTCACCCCTCCACTTT,CASSQGGHSYNSPLHF
few,TRBJ2-3,-,TRBV27,TGTGCCAGCAGTTCCAGTCAGGGTGCGGATACGCAGTATTTT,CASSSSQGADTQYF
-,TRBJ2-1,TRBD2,TRBV7-9,TGTGCCAGCAGCCAGGGACTAGCGGGGGGACCCCCCTACAATGAGCAGTTCTTC,CASSQGLAGGPPYNEQFF
-,TRBJ1-4,-,TRBV4-1,TGCGCCAGCAGCCAGGAACCTAATGAAAAACTGTTTTTT,CASSQEPNEKLFF
-,TRBJ2-7,-,TRBV7-3,TGTGCCAGCAGCTTAAGGGGAGGGACAGACTACGAGCAGTACTTC,CASSLRGGTDYEQYF
-,TRBJ2-7,-,TRBV19,TGTGCCAGTAGCGGACAGGGAGGGTCCTACGAGCAGTACTTC,CASSGQGGSYEQYF
-,TRBJ2-3,TRBD2,TRBV6-5,TGCGCCAGCAGTTACTCTGGACTAGCGGCAGATACGCAGTATTTT,CASSYSGLAADTQYF
-,TRBJ1-4,-,TRBV5-1,TGCGCCAGCAGTGTGGAGGGAGGACGTGAAAAACTGTTTTTT,CASSVEGGREKLFF
-,TRBJ2-7,TRBD1,TRBV13,TGTGCCAGCAGCGGAGGACAGGGGGACGAGCAGTACTTC,CASSGGQGDEQYF
-,TRBJ1-3,TRBD1,TRBV29-1,TGCAGCGGCATACAGGGGGGTGACACCATATATTTT,CSGIQGGDTIYF
-,TRBJ1-1,-,TRBV29-1,TGCAGCGTTGGGGGCCGGTTGGGGAACACTGAAGCTTTCTTT,CSVGGRLGNTEAFF
once,TRBJ1-1,-,TRBV5-1,TGCGCCAGCAGTTTTGGGGACACTGAAGCTTTCTTT,CASSFGDTEAFF
-,TRBJ1-6,-,TRBV5-4,TGTGCCAGCAGCCTCCCAAAGGACGGTCATTCACCCCTCCACTTT,CASSLPKDGHSPLHF
-,TRBJ1-2,TRBD1,TRBV5-1,TGCGCCAGCAGCCCGGGACAGGCTGGCTACACCTTC,CASSPGQAGYTF
-,TRBJ2-7,TRBD1,TRBV9,TGTGCCAGCAGCGTAGACGGACAGGGGACCTACGAGCAGTACTTC,CASSVDGQGTYEQYF
-,TRBJ1-1,-,TRBV29-1,TGCAGCACCCCGACAGAGACAAACACTGAAGCTTTCTTT,CSTPTETNTEAFF
-,TRBJ1-5,-,TRBV11-2,TGTGCCAGCAGCTTAACAGAAAAGAAGTTTCCCCAGCATTTT,CASSLTEKKFPQHF
few,TRBJ2-7,TRBD2,TRBV29-1,TGCAGCGTTGTAACTAGCGCGCGGGGCGAGCAGTACTTC,CSVVTSARGEQYF
-,TRBJ1-6,-,TRBV9,TGTGCCAGCAGCCCCGCAAGATATAATTCACCCCTCCACTTT,CASSPARYNSPLHF
-,TRBJ1-1,-,TRBV10-3,TGTGCCATCAAAAGAATATTGAACACTGAAGCTTTCTTT,CAIKRILNTEAFF
-,TRBJ2-6,-,TRBV27,TGTGCCAGTAGGGACTCTGGGGCCAACGTCCTGACTTTC,CASRDSGANVLTF
-,TRBJ1-5,-,TRBV6-5,TGTGCCAGCAACCCGGGACTGGGCAATCAGCCCCAGCATTTT,CASNPGLGNQPQHF
-,TRBJ1-2,-,TRBV5-8,TGTGCCAGCAGCTTCAGTGAGTTCTATGGCTACACCTTC,CASSFSEFYGYTF
-,TRBJ2-2,TRBD1,TRBV2,TGTGCCACCCGACAGGGGACCGGGGAGCTGTTTTTT,CATRQGTGELFF
-,TRBJ1-3,-,TRBV5-1,TGCGCCAGCAGCCCCCGTCAGGGGACCTCTGGAAACACCATATATTTT,CASSPRQGTSGNTIYF
-,TRBJ1-6,-,TRBV5-1,TGCGCCAGCAGCTTGGACGGGACCCGGGGGTCACCCCTCCACTTT,CASSLDGTRGSPLHF
-,TRBJ1-1,TRBD1,TRBV19,TGTGCCAGTAGTACCTGGGACAGGGTGAACACTGAAGCTTTCTTT,CASSTWDRVNTEAFF
-,TRBJ1-2,-,TRBV2,TGTGCCAGCAGTGAAGAGTCTTATGGCTACACCTTC,CASSEESYGYTF
-,TRBJ2-7,TRBD1,TRBV29-1,TGCAGCGTTGGACAGGGGGGTTACGAGCAGTACTTC,CSVGQGGYEQYF
-,TRBJ1-6,TRBD1,TRBV7-3,TGTGCCAGCAGCTTGGGACCGACAGGGGGTTCACCCCTCCACTTT,CASSLGPTGGSPLHF
-,TRBJ1-6,-,TRBV9,TGTGCCAGCAGTTTGGAATGGGGGGGTAATTCACCCCTCCACTTT,CASSLEWGGNSPLHF
-,TRBJ1-6,-,TRBV29-1,TGCAGCGTTGCCCGACCCCAAAGGGATTCACCCCTCCACTTT,CSVARPQRDSPLHF
-,TRBJ1-2,-,TRBV9,TGTGCCAGCAGGGGGTCAGAGGATGGCTACACCTTC,CASRGSEDGYTF
-,TRBJ1-2,TRBD1,TRBV4-1,TGCGCCAGCAGCCAAGGACAGGGGGTGGGCTATGGCTACACCTTC,CASSQGQGVGYGYTF